Listed below are T cell receptor beta chains from one sample, sequenced in a study of T-cell reconstitution after alpha-beta-depleted transplantation in children. Each CDR3 protein gets one entry after TCRdb re-called the PCR reads with MiXCR. This repertoire shows some 590,000 distinct CDR3 sequences, over 9.5% found once; its top ten account for roughly 4%. The sample consisted of PBMCs from the stem cell graft donor, taken from the stem cell graft. The source is a human donor who donated a stem cell graft to a child with acute myeloid leukemia. The CDR3 runs from the conserved cysteine through the conserved F or W. A D gene is named only where the DNA matches it firmly. The size of a clone is reported for some rows only, either as once, few or many, or as a class for expanded clones.

j_call	cdr3_length	v_call	d_call	clone_size	cdr3_aa	cdr3_nt
TRBJ1-5	15	TRBV12-3/TRBV12-4	TRBD1	-	CASSLADRGNQPQHF	TGTGCCAGCAGTTTAGCGGACAGGGGCAATCAGCCCCAGCATTTT
TRBJ1-3	12	TRBV18	-	few	CAGGGSGNTIYF	TGTGCAGGAGGAGGGTCTGGAAACACCATATATTTT
TRBJ2-3	13	TRBV30	-	few	CAWSFSGTDTQYF	TGTGCCTGGAGCTTCAGCGGGACAGATACGCAGTATTTT
TRBJ2-3	16	TRBV5-5	TRBD2	-	CASSRASGQSTDTQYF	TGTGCCAGCAGTCGCGCTAGCGGGCAAAGCACAGATACGCAGTATTTT
TRBJ2-1	15	TRBV20-1	TRBD2	few	CSARSGLAGVNEQFF	TGCAGTGCTAGGTCGGGACTAGCGGGAGTCAATGAGCAGTTCTTC
TRBJ2-3	16	TRBV7-2	TRBD2	few	CASSKRLAGGANTQYF	TGTGCCAGCAGCAAAAGACTAGCGGGAGGTGCAAATACGCAGTATTTT
TRBJ2-1	14	TRBV20-1	TRBD2	few	CSALPGLASYEQFF	TGCAGTGCTCTTCCGGGACTAGCGAGTTATGAGCAGTTCTTC
TRBJ1-4	13	TRBV7-9	-	-	CASSLEGYEKLFF	TGTGCCAGCAGCTTGGAGGGTTATGAAAAACTGTTTTTT
TRBJ2-1	12	TRBV9	-	few	CASSARMNEQFF	TGTGCCAGCAGCGCAAGGATGAATGAGCAGTTCTTC
TRBJ2-1	15	TRBV7-3	TRBD2	many	CASSLTSGRDNEQFF	TGTGCCAGCAGCCTCACTAGCGGGAGGGACAATGAGCAGTTCTTC
TRBJ2-1	14	TRBV20-1	TRBD2	-	CSATASGRVSEQFF	TGCAGTGCCACCGCTAGCGGGAGGGTTAGTGAGCAGTTCTTC
TRBJ2-2	15	TRBV12-3/TRBV12-4	-	-	CASSFGQQSSGELFF	TGTGCCAGCAGTTTTGGACAACAAAGTTCCGGGGAGCTGTTTTTT
TRBJ2-1	12	TRBV7-2	-	many	CASRPTYNEQFF	TGTGCCAGCAGGCCTACTTACAATGAGCAGTTCTTC
TRBJ2-4	15	TRBV3-1	TRBD2	many	CASSQTGTSGAKRYF	TGTGCCAGCAGCCAAACCGGGACTAGCGGGGCCAAACGGTACTTC
TRBJ2-3	15	TRBV7-2	TRBD2	few	CASSLLAGVKDTQYF	TGTGCCAGCAGCTTACTAGCGGGAGTAAAAGATACGCAGTATTTT
TRBJ2-7	13	TRBV10-3	-	many	CAISVAGNYEQYF	TGTGCCATCAGTGTAGCAGGGAACTACGAGCAGTACTTC
TRBJ1-4	13	TRBV3-1	-	few	CASSQVEGKKLFF	TGTGCCAGCAGCCAAGTGGAGGGGAAGAAACTGTTTTTT
TRBJ2-1	14	TRBV5-6	-	few	CASSLDTALGEQFF	TGTGCCAGCAGCTTGGATACAGCTCTGGGTGAGCAGTTCTTC
TRBJ2-3	14	TRBV12-3/TRBV12-4	TRBD2	many	CASSFLAGGDTQYF	TGTGCCAGCAGTTTTCTAGCGGGCGGAGATACGCAGTATTTT
TRBJ2-1	14	TRBV9	-	many	CASNPAPQGYEQFF	TGTGCCAGCAACCCAGCACCTCAGGGGTATGAGCAGTTCTTC